This TCR beta chain was captured by sequencing in a study of blood T cell repertoires in COVID-19. Study-wide background: COVID-19 samples collected from the United States, Italy and Spain covered acute and convalescent phases. Sources were T cells, B-cell-depleted T cells, or PBMCs; the material itself was cDNA or gDNA.

Germline loops: CDR1 MNHEY, CDR2 SMNVEV (reference sequence). CDR3 length equals 14 residues. Trimming shortened V by 7 bases and J by 10 bases, and 17 bases separated the two germline ends. Cohort 3 donors counted as recovered after two negative PCRs, clearance, or resolved symptoms. Authors' methods: Amplified reference gene primers provided the basis for estimating nucleated cell counts. Repertoires were generated with immunoSEQ multiplex PCR, while TCRdb's copy carries only in-frame clones and drops some. That table is the source of V, J and clone size, and D and trimming were worked out from the DNA. The sample lists about 380,000 clones; about 88% were seen once.

V is TRBV27 and J is TRBJ1-6; D is possibly TRBD1 (6 bases). What was sequenced was PBMCs or T cells enriched from blood (not recorded which). The origin of this receptor is a woman aged 18 to 35 who had recovered from COVID-19. CDR3 in amino acids: CASTRAGAGSPLHF. DNA for the CDR3: TGTGCCAGCACCCGGGCGGGGGCCGGATCACCCCTCCACTTT.